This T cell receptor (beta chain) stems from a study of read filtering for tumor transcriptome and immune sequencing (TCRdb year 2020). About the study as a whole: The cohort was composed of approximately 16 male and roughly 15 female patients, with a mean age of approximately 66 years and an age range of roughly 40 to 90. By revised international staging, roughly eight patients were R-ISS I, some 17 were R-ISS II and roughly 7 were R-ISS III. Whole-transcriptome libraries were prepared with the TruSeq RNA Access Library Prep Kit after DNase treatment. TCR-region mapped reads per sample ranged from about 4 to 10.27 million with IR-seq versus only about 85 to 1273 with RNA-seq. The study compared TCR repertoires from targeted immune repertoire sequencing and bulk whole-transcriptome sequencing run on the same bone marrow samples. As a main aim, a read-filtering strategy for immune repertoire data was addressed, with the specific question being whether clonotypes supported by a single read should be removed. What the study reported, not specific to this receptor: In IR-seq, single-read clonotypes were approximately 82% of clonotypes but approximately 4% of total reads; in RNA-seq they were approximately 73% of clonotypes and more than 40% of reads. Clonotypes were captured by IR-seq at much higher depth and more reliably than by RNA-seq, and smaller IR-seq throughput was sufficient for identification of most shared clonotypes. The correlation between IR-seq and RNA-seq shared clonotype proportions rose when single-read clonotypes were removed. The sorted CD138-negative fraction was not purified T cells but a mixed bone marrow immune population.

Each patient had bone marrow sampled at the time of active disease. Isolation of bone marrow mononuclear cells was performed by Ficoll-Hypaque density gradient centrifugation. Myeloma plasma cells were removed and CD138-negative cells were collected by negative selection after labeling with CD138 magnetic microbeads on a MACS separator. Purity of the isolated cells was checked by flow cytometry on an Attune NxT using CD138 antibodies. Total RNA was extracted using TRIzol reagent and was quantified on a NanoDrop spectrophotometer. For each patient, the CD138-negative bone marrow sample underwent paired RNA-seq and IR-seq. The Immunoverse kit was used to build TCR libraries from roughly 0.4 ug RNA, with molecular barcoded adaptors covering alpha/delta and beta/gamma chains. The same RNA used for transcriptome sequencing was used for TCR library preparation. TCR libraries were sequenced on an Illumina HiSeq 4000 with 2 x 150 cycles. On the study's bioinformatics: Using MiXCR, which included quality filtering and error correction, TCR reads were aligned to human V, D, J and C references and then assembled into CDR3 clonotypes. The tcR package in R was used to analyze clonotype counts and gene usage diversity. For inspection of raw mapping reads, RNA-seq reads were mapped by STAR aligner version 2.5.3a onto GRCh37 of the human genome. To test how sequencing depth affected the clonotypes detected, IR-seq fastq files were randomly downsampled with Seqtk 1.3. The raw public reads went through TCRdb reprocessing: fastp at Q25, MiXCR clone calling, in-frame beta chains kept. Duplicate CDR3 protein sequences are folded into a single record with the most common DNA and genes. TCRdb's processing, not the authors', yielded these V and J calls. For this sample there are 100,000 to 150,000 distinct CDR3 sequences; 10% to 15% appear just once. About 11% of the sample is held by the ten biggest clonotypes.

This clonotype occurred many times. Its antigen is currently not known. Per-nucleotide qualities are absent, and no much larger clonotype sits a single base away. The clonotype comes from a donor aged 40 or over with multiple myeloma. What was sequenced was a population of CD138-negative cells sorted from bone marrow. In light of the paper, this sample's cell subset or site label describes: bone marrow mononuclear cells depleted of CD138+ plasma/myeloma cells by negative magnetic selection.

The encoded CDR3 is CASSSSGVDEQYF. The DNA sequence is as follows: TGTGCCAGCAGCTCTTCAGGGGTAGACGAGCAGTACTTC. The chain is encoded by TRBV7-9 joined to TRBJ2-7; a tentative D match to TRBD1 spans 6 bases. From the germline V gene (reference sequence), CDR1 is SEHNR and CDR2 is FQNEAQ. V is clipped by 4 bases and J by 5 bases, and the sequence between their germline boundaries is 12 bases long. Inclusive of the bounding cysteine and phenylalanine, the CDR3 is 13 residues long. Only CDR3 DNA is held: 39 bases, read in frame from base 1.